This T cell receptor (beta chain) was sequenced during a study of Ad26.COV2.S vaccination and SARS-CoV-2 variants. Study in general: By the intramuscular route, Ad26.COV2.S was given once, or twice 56 days apart.

Data came from immunoSEQ multiplex PCR; TCRdb stores just in-frame clones and leaves some out. The repertoire holds about 350,000 clones, with around 90% as singletons. Treatment defined: roughly 19 received Ad26.COV2.S at low or high dose, single or two shots; 5 received placebo; per-sample allocation not given. Samples analyzed were those drawn on day 63 after the first vaccine or placebo injection. The CDR3 is made up of 16 amino acids. Germline V gene lookup returns CDR1 LGHNT and CDR2 FRNRAP. J was trimmed by 0 bases and V by 5 bases; bases with no gene match: 7. Overall study findings and caveats: Recipients given vaccine exceeded placebo recipients in spike-specific TCR breadth. From the TCR breadth and depth analyses, total T cell responses may have been underestimated. Reportedly, after vaccination the spike-specific CD8+ and CD4+ T cell responses displayed substantial breadth.

A remark on this clone: Its target is unknown.

This TCR derives from a person between 18 and 65 years old who received the Ad26.COV2.S COVID-19 vaccine or a placebo. The specimen was peripheral blood, collected in a trial of Ad26.COV2.S vaccine versus placebo. V gene TRBV12-5 combines with J gene TRBJ2-1, with 7 bases lining up with TRBD1. In DNA, the CDR3 is TGTGCTAGTGGTGTTAACGCAGGGGGCTCCTACAATGAGCAGTTCTTC. Translated: CASGVNAGGSYNEQFF.